A selection of T cell receptor beta chains follows, all from one sample in a study of blood T cell repertoires in COVID-19. Sequencing used immunoSEQ multiplex PCR; TCRdb keeps in-frame clones, though not all of them. Of approximately 170,000 clones listed, roughly 80% were seen once; the top ten hold 3.5% to 5%. The sample comprised PBMCs or T cells enriched from blood (not recorded which). The source is a woman aged 50 to 65 who had recovered from COVID-19. The CDR3 runs from the conserved cysteine through the conserved F or W. The D gene is left open where the match is weak. The size entry is marked missing in some rows and otherwise reads once, few, many or a size class.

CDR3nt: TGCGCCAGCAGTTGGGGAGGGAATGAAAAACTGTTTTTT
CDR3aa: CASSWGGNEKLFF
d_gene: .
abundance: .
len: 13
j_gene: TRBJ1-4
v_gene: TRBV5-1

CDR3nt: TGTGCCAGCAGTTACTCCGGACAGGGTCTCAATCAGCCCCAGCATTTT
CDR3aa: CASSYSGQGLNQPQHF
d_gene: TRBD1
abundance: .
len: 16
j_gene: TRBJ1-5
v_gene: TRBV6-5

CDR3nt: TGCGCCAGCAGCTTGGAGGGTTTAATACAGGACACTGAAGCTTTCTTT
CDR3aa: CASSLEGLIQDTEAFF
d_gene: .
abundance: .
len: 16
j_gene: TRBJ1-1
v_gene: TRBV5-1

CDR3nt: TGTGCCAGCAAGGGGTTGAACACTGAAGCTTTCTTT
CDR3aa: CASKGLNTEAFF
d_gene: .
abundance: .
len: 12
j_gene: TRBJ1-1
v_gene: TRBV2

CDR3nt: TGCGCCAGCACCGAGGAACCACCGGAGGAAAAACTGTTTTTT
CDR3aa: CASTEEPPEEKLFF
d_gene: .
abundance: .
len: 14
j_gene: TRBJ1-4
v_gene: TRBV10-1

CDR3nt: TGCGCCAGCAGCCACCACCTAGCGAACACTGAAGCTTTCTTT
CDR3aa: CASSHHLANTEAFF
d_gene: .
abundance: .
len: 14
j_gene: TRBJ1-1
v_gene: TRBV4-1

CDR3nt: TGTGCCAGCAGCCAAGCTAGCGGGAGAGGTGAGCAGTTCTTC
CDR3aa: CASSQASGRGEQFF
d_gene: TRBD2
abundance: .
len: 14
j_gene: TRBJ2-1
v_gene: TRBV14

CDR3nt: TGTGCCAGCAGACCCGCGGGAGGTGGAAACACCATATATTTT
CDR3aa: CASRPAGGGNTIYF
d_gene: .
abundance: .
len: 14
j_gene: TRBJ1-3
v_gene: TRBV7-8

CDR3nt: TGTGCCAGCAGCTTAGCTAGCGGCGGGGAGCTGTTTTTT
CDR3aa: CASSLASGGELFF
d_gene: .
abundance: .
len: 13
j_gene: TRBJ2-2
v_gene: TRBV7-2

CDR3nt: TGTGCCAGCAGTTACTCGTTGAGACAGGGGGCATCACCCCTCCACTTT
CDR3aa: CASSYSLRQGASPLHF
d_gene: TRBD1
abundance: few
len: 16
j_gene: TRBJ1-6
v_gene: TRBV6-5

CDR3nt: TGTGCCAGCAGTGAATTAATTAATGAAAAACTGTTTTTT
CDR3aa: CASSELINEKLFF
d_gene: .
abundance: once
len: 13
j_gene: TRBJ1-4
v_gene: TRBV25-1

CDR3nt: TGTGCCAGCAGCCGCCGGACAGGGGGATTTGGCACTGAAGCTTTCTTT
CDR3aa: CASSRRTGGFGTEAFF
d_gene: TRBD1
abundance: .
len: 16
j_gene: TRBJ1-1
v_gene: TRBV7-3

CDR3nt: TGTGCCAGCAGTTACTCGCGGGGGCGGCTCCAAGAGACCCAGTACTTC
CDR3aa: CASSYSRGRLQETQYF
d_gene: .
abundance: .
len: 16
j_gene: TRBJ2-5
v_gene: TRBV6-5